Reported below is one T cell receptor (beta chain). This clone has just one count. Its antigen remains undetermined. No base quality information exists; no much larger clone differs at one position. Preparation of the library involved the immunoSEQ multiplex PCR assay. In the original analysis: A statistical classification framework was built for diagnosing cytomegalovirus status from the catalog of TCR beta chain sequences. What TCRdb holds here is the immuneACCESS table cut down to in-frame rearrangements. Part of the clones is not present; checked against another copy, under half of the missing clones reflect an unresolved V gene, and the others are unexplained. That table is the source of V, J and clone size, and D and trimming were worked out from the DNA. Recorded for this sample are some 70,000 clones; roughly 80% of them occurred a single time. The top ten constitute less than 3% of the sample.

The donors belonged to the validation cohort of over a hundred subjects, which was separate from the roughly 670-subject first cohort. The record originates from a study of cytomegalovirus exposure and HLA in healthy donors (dated 2017 in TCRdb). Background on the whole study: The roughly 700 repertoires of the first cohort and the roughly 120 validation repertoires were produced on the same platform, according to a later analysis. The study was designed to test whether signatures of past pathogen exposure could be identified by cataloging public T cell receptors. Along with the approximately 700-subject first cohort, a separate validation cohort of about 110 different subjects was used. The study combined high-throughput TCR immunosequencing, statistical association of individual TCRs with disease status, and machine learning to predict cytomegalovirus infection status.

The investigation overall reported the following: In the study, some 160 TCR beta chains were listed as associated with cytomegalovirus. A later analysis lacked HLA typing for the validation cohort, so it scored co-occurrence in that cohort across all 110 or so repertoires. Of the cluster scores, roughly 93% were above 0 in a later analysis, which found that TCRs clustered in the first cohort also tended to co-occur in the 120 validation repertoires. Most TCR sequences were seen in very few donors, while some public TCRs were found in many individuals. In vitro tests confirmed that a few of the cytomegalovirus-associated TCR beta chains recognize cytomegalovirus antigens. It was suggested by the authors that the approach could potentially be generalized to other disease states and immunological phenotypes. The classifier was reported to diagnose cytomegalovirus status with high specificity and sensitivity in both the original cohort and the validation cohort.

This clonotype was sampled from a man aged 25 to 40 in good health and CMV-seronegative. Sequenced input: PBMCs.

The CDR3 region: CASSLRQKTGDAYEQYF. The DNA is as follows: TGTGCCAGCAGCTTACGACAAAAAACCGGGGATGCCTACGAGCAGTACTTC. Recombination linked TRBV13 to TRBJ2-7; 5 matching bases give a weak D call of TRBD2. CDR1 and CDR2 are drawn from the germline V gene (reference sequence): PRHDT, FYEKMQ. The V and J ends are trimmed by 2 bases and 2 bases, leaving 19 bases between them. The CDR3 goes from the cysteine to the phenylalanine over 17 residues. CDR3 DNA only is kept here, 51 bases in frame from base 1. Reference TRBV13 and TRBJ2-7 genes cover what lies past the CDR3, so the full variable domain is AAGVIQSPRHLIKEKRETATLKCYPIPRHDTVYWYQQGPGQDPQFLISFYEKMQSDKGSIPDRFSAQQFSDYHSELNMSSLELGDSALYFCASSLRQKTGDAYEQYFGPGTRLTVT.